The clone carrying this T cell receptor beta chain was seen a few times. Its cognate antigen is unknown. CDR1 is SEHNR, CDR2 FQNEAQ, per germline (reference sequence). The CDR3 is 17 amino acids. The ends were cut back, 2 bases at V and 1 base at J, with 16 bases in the middle. The sample comes from a study of memory CD4+ T cells and cytomegalovirus serostatus. General study findings and limits: 67 of 164 known CMV-associated TCRbeta sequences appeared in CD4+ memory. Repertoires predicted CMV serostatus with median bootstrapped AUC of about 0.96.

As processed by the authors: After removing out-of-frame reads, 2 million to 2.5 million distinct TCRbeta sequences remained. Generated by immunoSEQ multiplex PCR, the TCRdb table keeps only in-frame clones and is missing some. The D gene and trimming were derived from the DNA, and the V and J assignments and clone size from that table. The top ten clones hold about 0.73% of a sample with 48,000 or so clones, approximately 78% of them seen once. The sort gate was single viable CD3+CD4+CD8-CD45RO+ cells for memory CD4+ T cells. Sequencing was performed on memory CD4+ T cells from blood. This clonotype was sampled from an adult in good health and CMV-seronegative. The chain employs TRBV7-9 and TRBJ2-3; perhaps TRBD2 as D (5 bases). The DNA of the CDR3 is TGTGCCAGCAGCTTAACTAGGGAGAGCGTGCGCACAGATACGCAGTATTTT. Protein product: CASSLTRESVRTDTQYF.